This T cell receptor beta chain was observed in a study of T-cell memory formation after mild COVID-19. Germline-derived CDR1 and CDR2 are SGHNT and YYREEE (reference sequence). This CDR3 is built from 15 residues. V was cut by 5 bases and J by 5 bases, with 17 bases left in between. A single record per CDR3 protein comes from TCRdb applying MiXCR to the 5' RACE reads. The sample lists roughly 500,000 distinct CDR3 sequences; about a fifth were seen once. The specimen was PBMCs or a T cell subset sorted from them (not recorded which). The source of this sequence is an adult woman who had mild COVID-19 (a few samples of this study predate the infection). Cell type and time point are not known. The chain combines TRBV5-4 with TRBJ2-1; a possible D gene is TRBD2 (6 bases). The CDR3 is CASSDGGVRHNEQFF. The CDR3 DNA follows: TGTGCCAGCAGTGACGGGGGAGTCCGCCACAATGAGCAGTTCTTC.